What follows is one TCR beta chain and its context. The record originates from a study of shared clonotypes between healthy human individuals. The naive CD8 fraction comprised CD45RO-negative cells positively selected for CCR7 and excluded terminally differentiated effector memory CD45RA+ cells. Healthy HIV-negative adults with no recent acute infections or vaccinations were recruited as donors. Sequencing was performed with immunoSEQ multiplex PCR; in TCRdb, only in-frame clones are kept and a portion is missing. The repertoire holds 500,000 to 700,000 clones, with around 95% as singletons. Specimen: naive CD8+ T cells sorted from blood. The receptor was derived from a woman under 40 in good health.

Written as DNA, the CDR3 is TGTGCCAGCAGCAAAGGCCGAGAACAGGGGCTATCCTACGAGCAGTACTTC. As protein: CASSKGREQGLSYEQYF. The chain carries TRBV21-1 and TRBJ2-7; the listed D gene, TRBD1, was not tested against the DNA. TRBV21-1 is designated a pseudogene. The CDR3 sequence is 17 residues long.